The 6 T cell receptor beta chains reported below all come from one sample, sequenced in a study of T-cell memory formation after mild COVID-19. TCRdb re-analysed the 5' RACE reads in MiXCR, keeping a single row per CDR3 protein. This table has around 250,000 distinct CDR3 sequences, about a sixth appearing once. Sequencing used PBMCs or a T cell subset sorted from them (not recorded which). These receptors came from a man younger than 35 who had mild COVID-19 (a few samples of this study predate the infection). Cell type and time point are not known.

This clonotype was observed a few times. As DNA, the CDR3 is TGTGCCAGCAGCGTAGGAGCGGCGGATTTTAATGAAAAACTGTTTTTT. This codes for CASSVGAADFNEKLFF. The chain employs TRBV9 and TRBJ1-4; D gene uncertain. This CDR3 spans 16 amino acids. V gave up 0 bases and J gave up 4 bases, with 13 bases separating them. Per the germline V gene, CDR1 is SGDLS and CDR2 is YYNGEE. Based on the CDR3 plus reference TRBV9 and TRBJ1-4, the full variable domain is DSGVTQTPKHLITATGQRVTLRCSPRSGDLSVYWYQQSLDQGLQFLIQYYNGEERAKGNILERFSAQQFPDLHSELNLSSLELGDSALYFCASSVGAADFNEKLFFGSGTQLSVL.

This clonotype came up a few times. V and J are TRBV7-6 and TRBJ2-5, with unresolved D. The CDR3 spans 13 residues. In germline, CDR1 is SGHVS, CDR2 FNYEAQ. Trimming left V 4 bases short and J 1 base short, with 7 bases between. The CDR3 DNA is TGTGCCAGCAGCTCGTCTCCCCAAGAGACCCAGTACTTC. Its protein product is CASSSSPQETQYF. The full variable domain, its missing parts supplied by reference TRBV7-6 and TRBJ2-5, is GAGVSQSPRYKVTKRGQDVALRCDPISGHVSLYWYRQALGQGPEFLTYFNYEAQQDKSGLPNDRFSAERPEGSISTLTIQRTEQRDSAMYRCASSSSPQETQYFGPGTRLLVL.

There are many counts of this clonotype. The chain employs TRBV11-2 and TRBJ2-7; D unresolved. The CDR3 totals 13 residues. Trimming removed 0 bases from V and 0 bases from J, with 3 bases in between. Looked up from germline, CDR1 is SGHAT and CDR2 is FQNNGV. CDR3 bases: TGTGCCAGCAGCTTAGAATTCTCCTACGAGCAGTACGTC. Its translation: CASSLEFSYEQYV.

In this sample, this clonotype turned up a few times. V and J are TRBV9 and TRBJ2-3; D unclear. The CDR3 extends over 12 amino acids. Germline assignment: CDR1 SGDLS and CDR2 YYNGEE. V dropped 2 bases and J dropped 4 bases, with 5 bases sitting between them. CDR3: CASSVSADTQYF. CDR3 nucleotide sequence: TGTGCCAGCAGCGTTAGTGCAGATACGCAGTATTTT.

The rearrangement joins TRBV5-1 to TRBJ1-1; maybe TRBD1 (6 bases). Trimming pared 4 bases from V and 1 base from J, leaving 17 bases between. The germline CDR1 and CDR2 sequences are SGHRS and YFSETQ. This CDR3 has 16 residues. CDR3 DNA sequence: TGCGCCAGCAGCCCCCCACTACAGGGCCCGAACACTGAAGCTTTCTTT. Its translation: CASSPPLQGPNTEAFF. The full variable domain, in which reference TRBV5-1 and TRBJ1-1 provide the parts outside the CDR3, is KAGVTQTPRYLIKTRGQQVTLSCSPISGHRSVSWYQQTPGQGLQFLFEYFSETQRNKGNFPGRFSGRQFSNSRSEMNVSTLELGDSALYLCASSPPLQGPNTEAFFGQGTRLTVV.

This clonotype was counted only a few times. The V gene is TRBV29-1, the J gene TRBJ2-2; TRBD1 is a possible D gene (6 bases). Per germline, CDR1 SQVTM and CDR2 ANQGSEA. The CDR3 loop spans 13 amino acids. The V gene lost 6 bases and the J gene lost 6 bases, with 14 bases spanning the gap. The CDR3 loop is CSVETGTPGELFF. In nucleotides, the CDR3 is TGCAGCGTAGAAACCGGGACACCCGGGGAGCTGTTTTTT.